This T cell receptor (beta chain) was documented in a study of cytomegalovirus exposure and HLA in healthy donors. Study results and limitations: Later analysis demonstrated an association between a missense DCLRE1C variant and TCR beta V- and J-gene trimming. High sensitivity and specificity were reportedly achieved when the classifier diagnosed cytomegalovirus status. Most TCRs appeared rarely, but some public TCRs recurred in many donors.

PCR used 60 Vbeta primers and 13 Jbeta primers. Some clones are missing from TCRdb's copy, which holds only in-frame ones; the method was immunoSEQ multiplex PCR. The top ten clones hold approximately 1.6% of a sample with 150,000 or so clones, roughly 66% of them seen once. Though nominally healthy at sampling, donors likely had unrecorded immune exposures. As concerns this clone: Its antigen is still unknown.

Sequencing was carried out using PBMCs. The source is a woman between 18 and 30 years old in good health and CMV-seronegative.

Here the CDR3 DNA reads TGCGCCAGCAGCCAAGGAATGACTGTGAACACAGATACGCAGTATTTT. Encoded protein: CASSQGMTVNTDTQYF. The gene calls are TRBV4-1 and TRBJ2-3; no clear D. The CDR3 is made up of 16 amino acids. Between the trimmed V and J ends, which lost 1 base and 2 bases, there was a span of 13 bases. Germline V gives CDR1 MGHRA, CDR2 YSYEKL.